This entry concerns a single T cell receptor (beta chain). The data originate from a study of blood T cell repertoires in COVID-19. As for the study in general: The study drew acute and convalescent COVID-19 samples from the United States, Italy and Spain. PBMCs, B-cell-depleted T cells, or T cells were the source of the cDNA or gDNA that made up the material.

In the authors' workflow: Amplification of reference gene primers provided the estimated nucleated cell counts. TCRdb's copy holds only in-frame clones and misses some; the assay was immunoSEQ multiplex PCR. For V, J and clone size, that table is used; D and trimming come from the DNA. The data contain under 400,000 clones, 90% of them singletons. In germline, CDR1 is KGHSH, CDR2 LQKENI. CDR3 size: 17 residues. With V trimmed by 1 base and J by 3 bases, 5 bases remained unmatched. The chain carries TRBV18 and TRBJ1-6, with TRBD1 matching over 8 bases. The sample comprised peripheral blood. This receptor was obtained from a man aged 18 to 29 with active or convalescent COVID-19. In DNA form, the CDR3 reads TGTGCCAGCTCACCACTAGCAGGGGGCAACTATAATTCACCCCTCCACTTT. Amino acids: CASSPLAGGNYNSPLHF.